This T cell receptor beta chain was captured by sequencing in a study of cytomegalovirus exposure and HLA in healthy donors. The wider study: It was reported in a later analysis that the 90 to 150 validation repertoires used the same platform as the 550 to 800 first-cohort repertoires.

This clone has only a few counts. Looked up from germline, CDR1 is SGHNT and CDR2 is YYREEE (reference sequence). The V gene lost 5 bases and the J gene lost 5 bases, with 11 bases spanning the gap. The CDR3 contains 13 residues. Only in-frame clones appear in the TCRdb table, and some are missing; sequencing was by immunoSEQ multiplex PCR. Altogether more than 200,000 clones are present, less than 90% being singletons, with the ten largest covering around 11%. Sequences were obtained from PBMCs. The V call is TRBV5-4, the J call TRBJ2-1, with a possible D match to TRBD2 (5 bases). The source is a man aged 18 to 35 in good health and CMV-seropositive. Here the CDR3 reads CASRRIGNNEQFF. The DNA of the CDR3 is TGTGCCAGCAGGAGGATCGGGAACAATGAGCAGTTCTTC.